One TCR beta chain is described in this entry. Its antigen is as yet unknown. V was shortened by 4 bases and J by 5 bases, with 17 bases between the two germline ends. From germline, CDR1 is SGHDN and CDR2 FVKESK. CDR3 length: 15 residues. This specimen comes from a study of T cells in Graves' hyperthyroidism and ophthalmopathy. About the study: Blood was drawn when the patient was first diagnosed and still untreated.

Each diagnosis drew on symptoms, thyroxine, TRAb, thyroid ultrasound and orbital computed tomography findings. RNA transcripts served as the template for amplifying TCR beta CDR3 regions. During a first-round RT-PCR of the TCR CDR3, the HTBI primer set was used. TCRdb analysed the multiplex PCR reads with MiXCR anew, one entry per CDR3 protein. Of fewer than 450,000 distinct CDR3 sequences listed, over 12% are singletons. The study's findings and limits: Peripheral blood also featured most of the thyroid clonotypes expanded above 0.001.

The source of this sequence is a woman aged 55-70 years with Graves' ophthalmopathy. The gene calls are TRBV14 and TRBJ1-1, with no clear D. The sample was blood. CDR3 loop: CASSPLLGLGTEAFF. The CDR3 DNA reads TGTGCCAGCAGCCCCCTCTTAGGTCTGGGGACTGAAGCTTTCTTT.